Listed here are 27 T cell receptor beta chains from one sample, sequenced in a study of cytomegalovirus exposure and HLA in healthy donors. Amplification used 60 Vbeta primers and 13 Jbeta primers. The protocol was immunoSEQ multiplex PCR, while the TCRdb copy is restricted to in-frame clones and leaves out a portion. In the table there are approximately 130,000 clones, 60% to 85% of which are singletons. Sequenced: PBMCs. The receptors were sampled from a female donor in good health and CMV-seropositive.

A single count supports this clone. V usage is TRBV6-6 and J usage is TRBJ1-6; no clear D gene. Per germline, CDR1 MNHNY and CDR2 SVGAGI (reference sequence). With 7 bases removed from V and 9 bases from J, the gap between germline ends came to 10 bases. The CDR3 spans 12 residues. CDR3: CASTQPGSPLHF. The CDR3 bases are TGTGCCAGCACGCAGCCGGGTTCACCCCTCCACTTT.

This clone was seen a single time. This chain joins TRBV23-1 and TRBJ2-3, with a tentative D call TRBD2 (6 bases). TRBV23-1 is noted as an ORF with a role that remains uncertain. This CDR3 comprises 16 residues. Trimming cost V 2 bases and J 1 base, with 13 bases left between them. The CDR3 DNA sequence: TGCGCCAGCAGTCAACACGGGAGAGCGGGCACAGATACGCAGTATTTT. Translated: CASSQHGRAGTDTQYF.

Of note for this clone: Other nucleotide sequences from this sample produce the same CDR3. This chain links TRBV25-1 with TRBJ2-2; D is undetermined. CDR1 is MGHDK and CDR2 is SYGVNS in the germline V gene. V lost 6 bases and J lost 4, with 15 bases in between. The CDR3 is made up of 15 amino acids. CDR3: CASRPRSDFTGELFF. The CDR3 bases are TGTGCCAGCAGACCAAGATCAGACTTCACCGGGGAGCTGTTTTTT.

This chain joins TRBV6-5 and TRBJ2-3; D is perhaps TRBD2 (6 bases). The CDR3 has 13 amino acids. Germline assignment: CDR1 MNHEY and CDR2 SVGAGI. Trimming left V 6 bases short and J 5 bases short, with 12 bases between. CDR3 in DNA: TGTGCCAGCAGGGAGGGAGTGGTAGATACGCAGTATTTT. This translates into CASREGVVDTQYF.

V and J are TRBV25-1 and TRBJ1-1; TRBD1 agrees at 8 bases. CDR3 size: 15 residues. The ends lost 3 bases at V and 1 base at J; junction bases unmatched: 4. Looked up from germline, CDR1 is MGHDK and CDR2 is SYGVNS. The DNA of the CDR3 is TGTGCCAGCAGTGATCCCGGACAGGGGAACACTGAAGCTTTCTTT. It yields the protein CASSDPGQGNTEAFF. Supplemented by reference TRBV25-1 and TRBJ1-1, the full variable domain reads EADIYQTPRYLVIGTGKKITLECSQTMGHDKMYWYQQDPGMELHLIHYSYGVNSTEKGDLSSESTVSRIRTEHFPLTLESARPSHTSQYLCASSDPGQGNTEAFFGQGTRLTVV.

The rearrangement links TRBV18 to TRBJ1-1; maybe TRBD1 (5 bases). This CDR3 has 16 amino acids. Per germline, CDR1 KGHSH and CDR2 LQKENI. V lost 3 bases and J lost 0, with 14 bases in between. The chain's CDR3 is CASSPLRQGMNTEAFF. CDR3 nucleotides: TGTGCCAGCTCACCCCTAAGGCAGGGCATGAACACTGAAGCTTTCTTT.

V is TRBV14 and J is TRBJ1-2; 8 bases align to TRBD1. The germline CDR1 and CDR2 sequences are SGHDN and FVKESK. The J segment lost 4 bases and the V segment lost 4 bases, leaving 2 bases of the junction unmatched. The CDR3 spans 13 residues. The CDR3 reads CASSLTGGYGYTF. CDR3 DNA: TGTGCCAGCAGCCTAACAGGGGGCTATGGCTACACCTTC.

The V call is TRBV23-1, the J call TRBJ2-5; a weak D match, TRBD2 (6 bases). TRBJ2-7 explains the end of the DNA better; the J call may be wrong. TRBV23-1 is noted as an ORF with a role that remains uncertain. CDR3 length equals 14 residues. CDR3 sequence (DNA): TGCGCCAGCAAGAGGGTAGCGGACTGCCGCGAGCAGTACTTC. As protein: CASKRVADCREQYF.

The V call is TRBV15, the J call TRBJ1-5; no clear D. Germline V gives CDR1 LNHNV, CDR2 YYDKDF (reference sequence). CDR3 length equals 12 residues. Deletions cut 5 bases from V and 4 bases from J, with 6 bases between. The CDR3 sequence is CATSEQNQPQHF. The CDR3 region has the DNA TGTGCCACCAGCGAACAAAATCAGCCCCAGCATTTT. The full variable domain, its missing parts supplied by reference TRBV15 and TRBJ1-5, is DAMVIQNPRYQVTQFGKPVTLSCSQTLNHNVMYWYQQKSSQAPKLLFHYYDKDFNNEADTPDNFQSRRPNTSFCFLDIRSPGLGDTAMYLCATSEQNQPQHFGDGTRLSIL.

This rearrangement joins TRBV28 to TRBJ1-4; TRBD1 might be the D (6 bases). The germline V gene has CDR1 MDHEN and CDR2 SYDVKM. Trimming removed 4 bases from V and 8 bases from J, with 17 bases in between. The CDR3 sequence is 15 residues long. CDR3 in amino acids: CASSSSGAGGEKLFF. The CDR3 nucleotides read TGTGCCAGCAGTTCGTCAGGGGCTGGTGGAGAAAAACTGTTTTTT.

This rearrangement joins TRBV7-3 to TRBJ1-2; TRBD1 matches at 8 bases. Germline CDR1 SGHTA, CDR2 FQGTGA. The CDR3 covers 14 residues. With V trimmed by 2 bases and J by 6 bases, 5 bases remained unmatched. The CDR3 DNA is TGTGCCAGCAGCTTAGGGACAGGATTCGATGGCTACACCTTC. Amino acids: CASSLGTGFDGYTF. Full variable domain (missing parts from reference TRBV7-3 and TRBJ1-2): GAGVSQTPSNKVTEKGKYVELRCDPISGHTALYWYRQSLGQGPEFLIYFQGTGAADDSGLPNDRFFAVRPEGSVSTLKIQRTERGDSAVYLCASSLGTGFDGYTFGSGTRLTVV.

The rearrangement links TRBV7-3 to TRBJ2-7; D not certain. V was trimmed by 1 base and J by 4 bases, leaving 11 bases between them. The germline CDR1 and CDR2 sequences are SGHTA and FQGTGA. The CDR3 is 14 amino acids. The CDR3 spells CASSLSPVPYEQYF. The CDR3 nucleotides read TGTGCCAGCAGCTTAAGTCCGGTGCCTTACGAGCAGTACTTC.

The chain carries TRBV18 and TRBJ2-7, with 13 bases lining up with TRBD2. Losses at the gene ends were 2 bases for V and 6 bases for J; bases not matched to a gene: 10. The CDR3 contains 17 residues. From germline, CDR1 is KGHSH and CDR2 LQKENI. The CDR3: CASSPGLAGASGPEQYF. As DNA, the CDR3 is TGTGCCAGCTCACCAGGACTAGCGGGGGCTTCAGGACCCGAGCAGTACTTC.

This clone showed up just once. The chain uses TRBV2 and TRBJ1-5; D remains ambiguous. The CDR3 loop spans 16 amino acids. CDR1 and CDR2 (germline): SNHLY, FYNNEI. The V end was cut by 5 bases, the J end by 4 bases, with 18 bases between. CDR3 protein: CASSHRLTVGNQPQHF. The CDR3 region has the DNA TGTGCCAGCAGTCACCGCCTAACAGTGGGTAATCAGCCCCAGCATTTT.

This clone was detected only once. This chain joins TRBV19 and TRBJ1-1; D call uncertain. With 6 bases removed from V and 3 bases from J, the gap between germline ends came to 14 bases. The CDR3 runs 14 residues. Germline loops: CDR1 LNHDA, CDR2 SQIVND (reference sequence). The CDR3 sequence: CASRAGGRHTEAFF. The CDR3 DNA reads TGTGCCAGTAGAGCGGGAGGGCGGCACACTGAAGCTTTCTTT.

V usage is TRBV27 and J usage is TRBJ2-6; 9 bases agree with TRBD1. Unmatched junction bases numbered 6, after V lost 3 bases and J lost 0 bases. The CDR3 consists of 18 residues. Germline V gene lookup returns CDR1 MNHEY and CDR2 SMNVEV (reference sequence). The CDR3 DNA is TGTGCCAGCAGTTTCGACAGGGGGGACGGCTCTGGGGCCAACGTCCTGACTTTC. Protein sequence: CASSFDRGDGSGANVLTF.

The V call is TRBV2, the J call TRBJ2-3, with a weak D call TRBD1 (5 bases). Per germline, CDR1 SNHLY and CDR2 FYNNEI. Trimming cost V 4 bases and J 2 bases, with 16 bases left between them. CDR3 length equals 16 residues. CDR3 region: CASSVGAVRVTDTQYF. The DNA of the CDR3 is TGTGCCAGCAGTGTAGGGGCCGTTCGAGTCACAGATACGCAGTATTTT.

This clone has more than one count but fewer than ten. The chain is built from TRBV27 and TRBJ2-5; TRBD1 is a possible D gene (6 bases). Per germline, CDR1 MNHEY and CDR2 SMNVEV (reference sequence). The CDR3 is made up of 14 amino acids. Trimming left V 2 bases short and J 6 bases short, with 13 bases between. Here the CDR3 DNA reads TGTGCCAGCAGTTTACTGGGCAGGGGTCAGACCCAGTACTTC. Translated: CASSLLGRGQTQYF.

The rearrangement uses TRBV5-1 and TRBJ2-2; 8 nucleotides align to TRBD1. Trimming took 5 bases from V and 1 from J; bases not matched to a gene: 1. The CDR3 extends over 14 amino acids. CDR1 is SGHRS, CDR2 YFSETQ, per germline. CDR3 region: CASRGTGNTGELFF. CDR3 sequence (DNA): TGCGCCAGCAGGGGGACAGGGAACACCGGGGAGCTGTTTTTT.

This clone is medium-sized in the sample. The chain carries TRBV7-9 and TRBJ2-7, with 8 bases fitting TRBD2. Trimming cost V 7 bases and J 0 bases; bases outside gene matches: 2. CDR3 length equals 13 residues. Germline loops: CDR1 SEHNR, CDR2 FQNEAQ (reference sequence). CDR3 coding DNA: TGTGCCAGCACGGGAGGGTCCTCCTACGAGCAGTACTTC. Translation gives CASTGGSSYEQYF.

For this clone: One end of the junction varies from germline; a read error may be responsible. The chain employs TRBV27 and TRBJ1-2; D is ambiguous. This CDR3 contains 12 residues. Germline loops: CDR1 MNHEY, CDR2 SMNVEV (reference sequence). Written as DNA, the CDR3 is TGTGCCAGCAGAACCCCGGAAGGACTCATCGCCTTC. Residues: CASRTPEGLIAF.

This clone came up once. The chain carries TRBV7-7 and TRBJ2-1; 8 bases fit TRBD2. The V and J ends lost 5 bases and 8 bases, in that order; junction bases with no gene match: 11. In germline, CDR1 is SSHAT, CDR2 FNYEAQ (reference sequence). The CDR3 is 15 amino acids. The CDR3 sequence is CASSIVRGGPDEQFF. The DNA of the CDR3 is TGTGCCAGCAGCATCGTCCGGGGGGGCCCTGATGAGCAGTTCTTC.

This rearrangement joins TRBV18 to TRBJ1-5; TRBD1 matches 7 bases. The CDR3 has 15 residues. V lost 3 bases and J lost 1; bases outside the gene matches: 3. From germline, CDR1 is KGHSH and CDR2 LQKENI. CDR3: CASSPQTGSNQPQHF. The CDR3 DNA reads as TGTGCCAGCTCACCCCAGACAGGGAGCAATCAGCCCCAGCATTTT.

V usage is TRBV21-1 and J usage is TRBJ2-5; TRBD1, the table's D call, lacks a check against the DNA. The end of the DNA fits TRBJ2-7 better, so the J call may be wrong. TRBV21-1 is a documented pseudogene. The CDR3 covers 14 residues. The CDR3 coding sequence is TGTGCCAGCAGCAAGTACAGGAGCCCCTACGAGCAGTACTTC. It encodes CASSKYRSPYEQYF.

The V gene is TRBV9, the J gene TRBJ2-1; a possible D gene is TRBD2 (6 bases). This CDR3 has 15 amino acids. Germline assignment: CDR1 SGDLS and CDR2 YYNGEE. V lost 1 base and J 3 bases, leaving 11 bases between the germline ends. CDR3 amino acids: CASSVYGSGYNEQFF. The CDR3 DNA sequence: TGTGCCAGCAGCGTATACGGGAGCGGCTACAATGAGCAGTTCTTC.

The rearrangement links TRBV6-5 to TRBJ2-7; TRBD1 might be the D (6 bases). Germline V gene sequence: CDR1 MNHEY, CDR2 SVGAGI. V was pared by 5 bases and J by 6 bases, with 14 bases between. The CDR3 runs to 13 residues. The CDR3 is CASSNREHGEQYF. The CDR3 DNA is TGTGCCAGCAGTAACAGGGAGCATGGCGAGCAGTACTTC.

V and J are TRBV18 and TRBJ1-2, with D hard to call. Germline V lookup: CDR1 KGHSH, CDR2 LQKENI. The V and J ends lost 2 bases and 4 bases respectively, with 8 bases between them. This CDR3 comprises 13 residues. The CDR3 sequence is CASSPEGGYGYTF. Written as DNA, the CDR3 is TGTGCCAGCTCACCAGAGGGCGGCTATGGCTACACCTTC.